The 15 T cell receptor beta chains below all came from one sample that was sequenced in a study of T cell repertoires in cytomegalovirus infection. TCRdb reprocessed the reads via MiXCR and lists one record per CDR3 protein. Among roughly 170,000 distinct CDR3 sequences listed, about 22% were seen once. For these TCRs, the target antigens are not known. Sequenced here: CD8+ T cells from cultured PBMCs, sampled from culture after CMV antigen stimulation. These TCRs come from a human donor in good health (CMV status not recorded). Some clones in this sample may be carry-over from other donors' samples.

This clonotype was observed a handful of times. The CDR3 protein is CASRPTSGGRLPSSPLHF. In DNA, the CDR3 is TGTGCCAGCAGACCGACTTCGGGGGGGCGTCTTCCTAGTTCACCCCTCCACTTT. The chain employs TRBV7-2 and TRBJ1-6, with D maybe TRBD1 (6 bases). The CDR3 is made up of 18 amino acids. The V end was cut by 6 bases, the J end by 9 bases, with 27 bases between. CDR1 is SGHTA, CDR2 FQGNSA, per germline.

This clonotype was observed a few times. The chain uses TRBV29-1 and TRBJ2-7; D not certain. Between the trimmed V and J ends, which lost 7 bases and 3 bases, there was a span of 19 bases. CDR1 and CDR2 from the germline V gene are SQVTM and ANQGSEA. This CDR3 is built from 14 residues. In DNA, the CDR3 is TGCAGCGCCACCTCACCGGTGCCAAGCTACGAGCAGTACTTC. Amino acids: CSATSPVPSYEQYF.

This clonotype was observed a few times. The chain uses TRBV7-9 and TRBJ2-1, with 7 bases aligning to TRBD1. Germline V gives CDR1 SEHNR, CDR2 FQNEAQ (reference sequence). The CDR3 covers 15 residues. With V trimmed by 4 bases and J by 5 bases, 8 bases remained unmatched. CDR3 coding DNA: TGTGCCAGCAGCTATTACAGGGGTCCTAACAATGAGCAGTTCTTC. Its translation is CASSYYRGPNNEQFF.

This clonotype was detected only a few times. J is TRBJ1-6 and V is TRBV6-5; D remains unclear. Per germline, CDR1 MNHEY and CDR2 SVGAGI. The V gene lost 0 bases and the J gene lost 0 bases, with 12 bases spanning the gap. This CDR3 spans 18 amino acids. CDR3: CASSYSIRQSSYNSPLHF. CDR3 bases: TGTGCCAGCAGTTACTCGATCCGGCAGAGCTCCTATAATTCACCCCTCCACTTT.

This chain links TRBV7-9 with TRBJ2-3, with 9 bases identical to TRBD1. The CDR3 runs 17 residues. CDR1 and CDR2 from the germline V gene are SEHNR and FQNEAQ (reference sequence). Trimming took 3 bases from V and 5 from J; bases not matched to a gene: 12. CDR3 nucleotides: TGTGCCAGCAGCTTGGTGTCTGGGGACAGGGTGAGAGATACGCAGTATTTT. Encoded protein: CASSLVSGDRVRDTQYF.

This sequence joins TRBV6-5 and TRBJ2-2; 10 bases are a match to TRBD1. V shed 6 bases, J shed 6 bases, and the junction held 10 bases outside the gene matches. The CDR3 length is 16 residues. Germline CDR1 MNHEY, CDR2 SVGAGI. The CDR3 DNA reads TGTGCCAGCAGCACCTACCGGGACAGGGGCGCCGGGGAGCTGTTTTTT. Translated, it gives CASSTYRDRGAGELFF.

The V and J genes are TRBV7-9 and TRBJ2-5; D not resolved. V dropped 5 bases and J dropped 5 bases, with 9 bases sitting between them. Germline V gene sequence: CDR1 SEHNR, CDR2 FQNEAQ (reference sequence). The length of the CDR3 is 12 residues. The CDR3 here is CASSIGRETQYF. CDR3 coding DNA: TGTGCCAGCAGCATTGGGCGGGAGACCCAGTACTTC.

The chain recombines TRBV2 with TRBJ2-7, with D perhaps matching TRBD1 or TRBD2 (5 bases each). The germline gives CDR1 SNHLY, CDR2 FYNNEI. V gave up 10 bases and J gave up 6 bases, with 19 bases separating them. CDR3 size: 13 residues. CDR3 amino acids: CAITRDRVGEQYF. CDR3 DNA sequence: TGTGCCATAACCCGGGACCGCGTGGGCGAGCAGTACTTC.

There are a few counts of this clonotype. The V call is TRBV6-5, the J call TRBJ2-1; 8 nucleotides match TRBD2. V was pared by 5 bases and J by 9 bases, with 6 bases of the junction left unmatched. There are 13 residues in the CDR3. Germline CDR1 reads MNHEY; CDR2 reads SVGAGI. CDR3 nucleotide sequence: TGTGCCAGCAGTCAAGGACTAGCTTCTGAGCAGTTCTTC. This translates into CASSQGLASEQFF.

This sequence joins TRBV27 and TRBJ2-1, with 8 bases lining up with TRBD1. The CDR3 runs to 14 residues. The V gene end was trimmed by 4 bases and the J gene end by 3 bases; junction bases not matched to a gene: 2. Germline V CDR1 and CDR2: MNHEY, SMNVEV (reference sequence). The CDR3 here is CASSWGQVYNEQFF. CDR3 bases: TGTGCCAGCAGTTGGGGACAGGTCTACAATGAGCAGTTCTTC.

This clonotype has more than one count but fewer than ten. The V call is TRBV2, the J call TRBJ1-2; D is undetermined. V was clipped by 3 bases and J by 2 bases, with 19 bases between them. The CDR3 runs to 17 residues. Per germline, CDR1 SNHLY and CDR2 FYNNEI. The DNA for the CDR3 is TGTGCCAGCAGTGATCCTAGGACTCCTGAACGAAACTATGGCTACACCTTC. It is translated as CASSDPRTPERNYGYTF.

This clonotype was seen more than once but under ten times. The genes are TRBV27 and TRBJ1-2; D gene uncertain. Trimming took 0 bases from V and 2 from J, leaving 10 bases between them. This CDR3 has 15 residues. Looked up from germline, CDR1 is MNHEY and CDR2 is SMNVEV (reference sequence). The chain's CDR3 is CASSLSWGSNYGYTF. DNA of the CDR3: TGTGCCAGCAGTTTATCGTGGGGATCGAACTATGGCTACACCTTC.

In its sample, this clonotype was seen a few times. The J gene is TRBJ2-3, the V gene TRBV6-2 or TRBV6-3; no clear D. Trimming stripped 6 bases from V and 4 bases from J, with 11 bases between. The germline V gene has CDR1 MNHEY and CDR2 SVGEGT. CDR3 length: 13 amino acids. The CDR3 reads CASSHDFPDTQYF. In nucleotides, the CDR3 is TGTGCCAGCAGCCACGACTTCCCAGATACGCAGTATTTT.

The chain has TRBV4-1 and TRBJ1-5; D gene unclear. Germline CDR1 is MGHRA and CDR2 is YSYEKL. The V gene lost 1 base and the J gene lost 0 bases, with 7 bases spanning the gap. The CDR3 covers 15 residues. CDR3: CASSQARTSNQPQHF. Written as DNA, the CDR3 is TGCGCCAGCAGCCAAGCCCGGACTAGCAATCAGCCCCAGCATTTT.

The CDR3 reads CASSPDRLNQPQHF. The DNA of the CDR3 is TGTGCCAGCAGCCCGGACAGGCTCAATCAGCCCCAGCATTTT. This sequence joins TRBV7-2 and TRBJ1-5; 7 nucleotides agree with TRBD1. The germline gives CDR1 SGHTA, CDR2 FQGNSA. The CDR3 totals 14 residues. Trimming took 5 bases from V and 3 from J; bases not matched to a gene: 4.